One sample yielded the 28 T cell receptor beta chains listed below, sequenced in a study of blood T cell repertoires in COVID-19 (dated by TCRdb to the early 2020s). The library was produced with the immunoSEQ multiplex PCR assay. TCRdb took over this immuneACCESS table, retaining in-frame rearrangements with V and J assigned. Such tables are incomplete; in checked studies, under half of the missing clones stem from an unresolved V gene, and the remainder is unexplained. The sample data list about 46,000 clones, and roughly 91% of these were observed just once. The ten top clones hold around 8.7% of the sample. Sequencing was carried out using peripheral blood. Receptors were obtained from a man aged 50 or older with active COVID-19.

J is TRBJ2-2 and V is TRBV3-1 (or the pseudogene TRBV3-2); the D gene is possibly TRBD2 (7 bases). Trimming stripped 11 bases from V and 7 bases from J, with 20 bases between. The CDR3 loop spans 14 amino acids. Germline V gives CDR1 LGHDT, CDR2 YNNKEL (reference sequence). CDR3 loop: CAASPRGAGGELFF. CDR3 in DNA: TGTGCCGCCTCGCCCCGGGGGGCGGGCGGGGAGCTGTTTTTT.

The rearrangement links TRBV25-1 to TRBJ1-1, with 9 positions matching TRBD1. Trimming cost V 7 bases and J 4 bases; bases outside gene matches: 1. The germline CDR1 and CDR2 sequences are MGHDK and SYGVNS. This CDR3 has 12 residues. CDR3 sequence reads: CASKQGATEAFF. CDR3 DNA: TGTGCCAGCAAACAGGGGGCCACTGAAGCTTTCTTT.

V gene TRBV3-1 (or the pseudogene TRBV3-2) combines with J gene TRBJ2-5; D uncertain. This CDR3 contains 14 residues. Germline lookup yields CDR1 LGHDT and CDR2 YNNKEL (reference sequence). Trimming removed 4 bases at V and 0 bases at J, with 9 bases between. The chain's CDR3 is CASSRELYQETQYF. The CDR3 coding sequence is TGTGCCAGCAGCCGAGAATTATACCAAGAGACCCAGTACTTC.

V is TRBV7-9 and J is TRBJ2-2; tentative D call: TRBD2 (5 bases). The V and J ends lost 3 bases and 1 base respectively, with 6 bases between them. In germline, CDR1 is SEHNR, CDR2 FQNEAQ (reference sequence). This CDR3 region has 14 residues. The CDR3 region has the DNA TGTGCCAGCAGCTTTGGACTGAACACCGGGGAGCTGTTTTTT. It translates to CASSFGLNTGELFF.

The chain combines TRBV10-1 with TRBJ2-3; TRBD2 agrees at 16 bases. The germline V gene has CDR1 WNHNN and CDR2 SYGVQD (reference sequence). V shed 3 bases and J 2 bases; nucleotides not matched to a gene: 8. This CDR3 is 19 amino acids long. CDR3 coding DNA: TGCGCCAGCAGTGAATCCGGGACTAGCGGGGGGGAGATCACAGATACGCAGTATTTT. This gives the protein CASSESGTSGGEITDTQYF.

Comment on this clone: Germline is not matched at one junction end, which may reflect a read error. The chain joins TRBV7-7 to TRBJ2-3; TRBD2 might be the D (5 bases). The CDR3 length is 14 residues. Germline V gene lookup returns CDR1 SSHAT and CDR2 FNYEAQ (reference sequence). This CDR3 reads CASSPGRTGNTQYF. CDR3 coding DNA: TGTGCTAGCAGCCCCGGCAGGACTGGAAATACGCAGTATTTT.

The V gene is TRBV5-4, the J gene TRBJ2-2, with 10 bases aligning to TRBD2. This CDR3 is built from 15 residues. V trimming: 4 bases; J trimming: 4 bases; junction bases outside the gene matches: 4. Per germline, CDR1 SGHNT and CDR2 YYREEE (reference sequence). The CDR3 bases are TGTGCCAGCAGCCCTAGCGGGAGCGGCACCGGGGAGCTGTTTTTT. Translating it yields CASSPSGSGTGELFF.

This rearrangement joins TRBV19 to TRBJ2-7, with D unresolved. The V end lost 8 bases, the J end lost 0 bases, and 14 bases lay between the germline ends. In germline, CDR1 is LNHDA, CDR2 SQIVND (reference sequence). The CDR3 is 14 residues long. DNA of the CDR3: TGTGCCAGTGCCGAGTACCCGAACTCCTACGAGCAGTACTTC. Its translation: CASAEYPNSYEQYF.

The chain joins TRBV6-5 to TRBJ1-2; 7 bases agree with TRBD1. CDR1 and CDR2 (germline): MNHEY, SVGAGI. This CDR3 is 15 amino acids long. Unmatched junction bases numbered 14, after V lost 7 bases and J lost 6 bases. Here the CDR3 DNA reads TGTGCCAGCACCCTCTTAAGGGGGCGCGGAAATGGCTACACCTTC. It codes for CASTLLRGRGNGYTF.

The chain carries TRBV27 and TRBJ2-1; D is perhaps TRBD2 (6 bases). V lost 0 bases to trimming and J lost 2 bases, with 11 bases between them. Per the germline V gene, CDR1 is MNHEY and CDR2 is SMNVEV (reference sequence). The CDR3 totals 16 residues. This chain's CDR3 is CASSLSWGTPYNEQFF. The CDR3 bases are TGTGCCAGCAGTTTATCATGGGGGACTCCCTACAATGAGCAGTTCTTC.

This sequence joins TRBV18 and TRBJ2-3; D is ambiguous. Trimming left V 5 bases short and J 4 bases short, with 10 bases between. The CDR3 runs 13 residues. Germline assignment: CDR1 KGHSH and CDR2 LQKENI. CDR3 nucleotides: TGTGCCAGCTCATCTTCGAGCTCAGATACGCAGTATTTT. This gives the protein CASSSSSSDTQYF.

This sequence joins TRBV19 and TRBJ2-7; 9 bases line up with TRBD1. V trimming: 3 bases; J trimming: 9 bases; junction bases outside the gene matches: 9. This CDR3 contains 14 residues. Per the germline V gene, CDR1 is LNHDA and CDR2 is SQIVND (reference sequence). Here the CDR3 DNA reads TGTGCCAGTAGTATGGGGGACAGGGCCTCGGGGCAGTACTTC. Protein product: CASSMGDRASGQYF.

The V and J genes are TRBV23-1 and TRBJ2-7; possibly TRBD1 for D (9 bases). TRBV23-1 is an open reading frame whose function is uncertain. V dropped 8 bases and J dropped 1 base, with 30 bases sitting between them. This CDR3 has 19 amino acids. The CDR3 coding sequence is TGCGCCAGCGACCGGGGGGGGGACAGGGTTTATTCTGGATCCTACGAGCAGTACTTC. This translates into CASDRGGDRVYSGSYEQYF.

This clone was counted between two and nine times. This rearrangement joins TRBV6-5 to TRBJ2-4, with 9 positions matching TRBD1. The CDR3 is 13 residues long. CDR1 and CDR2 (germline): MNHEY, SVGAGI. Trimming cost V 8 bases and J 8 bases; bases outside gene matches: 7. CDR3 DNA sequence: TGTGCCAGCGGACAGGGGATATCGGACATTCAGTACTTC. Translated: CASGQGISDIQYF.

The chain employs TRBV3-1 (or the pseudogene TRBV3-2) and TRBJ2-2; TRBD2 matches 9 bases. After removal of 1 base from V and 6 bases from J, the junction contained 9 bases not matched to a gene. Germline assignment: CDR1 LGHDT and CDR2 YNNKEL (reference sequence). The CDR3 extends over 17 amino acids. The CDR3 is CASSQAALAGGAGELFF. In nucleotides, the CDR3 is TGTGCCAGCAGCCAAGCCGCACTAGCGGGCGGGGCCGGGGAGCTGTTTTTT.

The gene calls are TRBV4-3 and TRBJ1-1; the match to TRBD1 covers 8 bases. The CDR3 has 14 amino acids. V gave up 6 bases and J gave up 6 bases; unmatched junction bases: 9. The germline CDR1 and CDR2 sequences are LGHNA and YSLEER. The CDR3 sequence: CASRGDRRSPEAFF. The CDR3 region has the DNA TGCGCCAGCAGAGGGGACAGGAGAAGTCCTGAAGCTTTCTTT.

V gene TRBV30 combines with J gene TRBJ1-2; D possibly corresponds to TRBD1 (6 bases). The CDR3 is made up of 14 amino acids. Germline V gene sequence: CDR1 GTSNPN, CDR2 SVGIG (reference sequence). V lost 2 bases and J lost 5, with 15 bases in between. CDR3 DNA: TGTGCCTGGAGTAGAGGACAGAATTTTTATGGCTACACCTTC. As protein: CAWSRGQNFYGYTF.

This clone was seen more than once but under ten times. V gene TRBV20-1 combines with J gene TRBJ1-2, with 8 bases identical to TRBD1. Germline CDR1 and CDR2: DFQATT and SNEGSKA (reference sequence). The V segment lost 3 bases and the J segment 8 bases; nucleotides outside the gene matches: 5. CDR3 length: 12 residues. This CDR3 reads CSASRTGNGYTF. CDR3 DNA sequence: TGCAGTGCTAGTAGGACAGGGAACGGCTACACCTTC.

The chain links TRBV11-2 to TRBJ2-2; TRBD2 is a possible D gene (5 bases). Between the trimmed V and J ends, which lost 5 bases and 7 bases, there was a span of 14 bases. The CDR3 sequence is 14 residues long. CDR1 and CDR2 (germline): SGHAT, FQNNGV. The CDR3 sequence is CASSPLLGSGELFF. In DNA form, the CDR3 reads TGTGCCAGCAGCCCTTTGTTGGGGAGCGGGGAGCTGTTTTTT.

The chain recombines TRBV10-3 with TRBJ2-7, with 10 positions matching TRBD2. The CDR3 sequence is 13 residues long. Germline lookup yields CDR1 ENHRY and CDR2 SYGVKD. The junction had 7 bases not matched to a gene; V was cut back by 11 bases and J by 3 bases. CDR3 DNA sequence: TGTGCCGCAGCCGGGACTAGCGTCTACGAGCAGTACTTC. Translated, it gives CAAAGTSVYEQYF.

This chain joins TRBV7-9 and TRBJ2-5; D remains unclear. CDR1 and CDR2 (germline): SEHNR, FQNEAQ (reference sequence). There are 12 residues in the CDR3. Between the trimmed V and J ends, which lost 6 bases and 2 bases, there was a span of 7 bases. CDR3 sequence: CASRSYQETQYF. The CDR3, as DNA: TGTGCCAGCAGGAGTTATCAAGAGACCCAGTACTTC. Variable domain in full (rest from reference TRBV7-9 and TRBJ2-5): DTGVSQNPRHKITKRGQNVTFRCDPISEHNRLYWYRQTLGQGPEFLTYFQNEAQLEKSRLLSDRFSAERPKGSFSTLEIQRTEQGDSAMYLCASRSYQETQYFGPGTRLLVL.

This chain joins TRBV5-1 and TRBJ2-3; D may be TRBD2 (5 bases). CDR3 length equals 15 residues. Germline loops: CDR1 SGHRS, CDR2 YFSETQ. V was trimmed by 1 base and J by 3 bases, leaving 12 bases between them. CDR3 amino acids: CASSLSGLETDTQYF. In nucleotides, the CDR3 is TGCGCCAGCAGCTTGTCGGGATTAGAGACAGATACGCAGTATTTT. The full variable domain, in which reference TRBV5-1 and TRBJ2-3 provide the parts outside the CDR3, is KAGVTQTPRYLIKTRGQQVTLSCSPISGHRSVSWYQQTPGQGLQFLFEYFSETQRNKGNFPGRFSGRQFSNSRSEMNVSTLELGDSALYLCASSLSGLETDTQYFGPGTRLTVL.

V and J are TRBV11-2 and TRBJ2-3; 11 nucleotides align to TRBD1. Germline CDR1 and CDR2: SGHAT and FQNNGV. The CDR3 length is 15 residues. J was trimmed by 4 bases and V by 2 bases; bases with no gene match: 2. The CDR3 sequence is CASSLRTGGPDTQYF. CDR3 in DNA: TGTGCCAGCAGCTTAAGGACAGGGGGCCCAGATACGCAGTATTTT.

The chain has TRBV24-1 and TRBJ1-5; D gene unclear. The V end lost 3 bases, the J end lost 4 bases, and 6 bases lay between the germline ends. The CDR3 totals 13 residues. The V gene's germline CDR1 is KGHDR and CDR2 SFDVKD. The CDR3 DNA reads TGTGCCACCAGTGATCCCCCAAATCAGCCCCAGCATTTT. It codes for CATSDPPNQPQHF.

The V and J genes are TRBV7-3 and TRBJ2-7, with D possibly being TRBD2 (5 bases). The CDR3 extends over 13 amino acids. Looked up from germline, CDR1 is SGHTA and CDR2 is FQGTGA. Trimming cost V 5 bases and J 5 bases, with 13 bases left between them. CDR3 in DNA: TGTGCCAGCAGCCCCGGGAACGAGCACGAGCAGTACTTC. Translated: CASSPGNEHEQYF.

The CDR3 protein is CASSSQGGSVTEQFF. CDR3 DNA: TGTGCCAGCAGCTCCCAGGGCGGTTCCGTCACTGAGCAGTTCTTC. The rearrangement uses TRBV11-2 and TRBJ2-1, with D maybe TRBD1 (5 bases). The CDR3 runs 15 residues. V shed 4 bases and J shed 9 bases, with 19 bases lying between them. Germline values: CDR1 SGHAT, CDR2 FQNNGV.

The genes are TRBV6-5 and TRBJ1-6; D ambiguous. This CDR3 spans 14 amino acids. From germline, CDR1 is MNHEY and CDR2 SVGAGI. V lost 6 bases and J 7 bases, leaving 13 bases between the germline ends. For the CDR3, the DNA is TGTGCCAGCAGGGACTCTATTGGAAATTCACCCCTCCACTTT. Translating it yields CASRDSIGNSPLHF.

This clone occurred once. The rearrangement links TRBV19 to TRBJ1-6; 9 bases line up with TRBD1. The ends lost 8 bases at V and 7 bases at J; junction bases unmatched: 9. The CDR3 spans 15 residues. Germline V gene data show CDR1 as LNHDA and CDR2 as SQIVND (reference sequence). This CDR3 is CASQPGQGRNSPLHF. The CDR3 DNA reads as TGTGCCAGTCAACCGGGACAGGGCAGGAATTCACCCCTCCACTTT. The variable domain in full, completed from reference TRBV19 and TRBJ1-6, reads DGGITQSPKYLFRKEGQNVTLSCEQNLNHDAMYWYRQDPGQGLRLIYYSQIVNDFQKGDIAEGYSVSREKKESFPLTVTSAQKNPTAFYLCASQPGQGRNSPLHFGNGTRLTVT.